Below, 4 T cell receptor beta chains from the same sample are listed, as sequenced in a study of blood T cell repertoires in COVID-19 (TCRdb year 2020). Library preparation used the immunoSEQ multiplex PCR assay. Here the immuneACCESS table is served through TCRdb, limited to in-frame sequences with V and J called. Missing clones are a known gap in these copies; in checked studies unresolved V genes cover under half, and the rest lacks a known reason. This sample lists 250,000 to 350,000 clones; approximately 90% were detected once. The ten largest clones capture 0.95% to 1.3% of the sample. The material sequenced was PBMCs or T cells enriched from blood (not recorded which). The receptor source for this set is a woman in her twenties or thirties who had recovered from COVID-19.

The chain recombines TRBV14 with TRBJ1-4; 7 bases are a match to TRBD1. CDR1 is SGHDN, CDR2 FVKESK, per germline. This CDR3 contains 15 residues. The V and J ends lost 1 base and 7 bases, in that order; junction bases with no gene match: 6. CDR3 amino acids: CASSQAQGGSEKLFF. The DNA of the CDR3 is TGTGCCAGCAGCCAAGCTCAAGGGGGCTCTGAAAAACTGTTTTTT.

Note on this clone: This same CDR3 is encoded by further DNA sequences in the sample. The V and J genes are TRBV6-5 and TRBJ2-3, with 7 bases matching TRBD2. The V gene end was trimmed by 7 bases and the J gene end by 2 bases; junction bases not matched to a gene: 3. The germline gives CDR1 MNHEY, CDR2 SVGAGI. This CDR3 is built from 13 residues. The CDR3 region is CASTSGSTDTQYF. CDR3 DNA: TGTGCCAGCACTAGCGGTTCCACAGATACGCAGTATTTT.

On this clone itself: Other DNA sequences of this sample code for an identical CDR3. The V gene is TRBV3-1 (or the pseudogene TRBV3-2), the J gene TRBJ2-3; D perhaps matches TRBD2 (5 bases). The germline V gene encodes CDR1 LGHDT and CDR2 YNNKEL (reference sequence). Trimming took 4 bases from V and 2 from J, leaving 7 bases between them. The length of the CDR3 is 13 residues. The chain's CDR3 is CASSRGLTDTQYF. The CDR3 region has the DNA TGTGCCAGCAGCCGCGGACTCACAGATACGCAGTATTTT.

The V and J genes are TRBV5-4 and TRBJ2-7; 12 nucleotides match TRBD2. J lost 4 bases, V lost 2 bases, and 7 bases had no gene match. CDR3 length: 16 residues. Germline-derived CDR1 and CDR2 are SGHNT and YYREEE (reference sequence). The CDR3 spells CASSFQRLAGVYEQYF. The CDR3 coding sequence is TGTGCCAGCAGCTTCCAAAGACTAGCGGGAGTTTACGAGCAGTACTTC.